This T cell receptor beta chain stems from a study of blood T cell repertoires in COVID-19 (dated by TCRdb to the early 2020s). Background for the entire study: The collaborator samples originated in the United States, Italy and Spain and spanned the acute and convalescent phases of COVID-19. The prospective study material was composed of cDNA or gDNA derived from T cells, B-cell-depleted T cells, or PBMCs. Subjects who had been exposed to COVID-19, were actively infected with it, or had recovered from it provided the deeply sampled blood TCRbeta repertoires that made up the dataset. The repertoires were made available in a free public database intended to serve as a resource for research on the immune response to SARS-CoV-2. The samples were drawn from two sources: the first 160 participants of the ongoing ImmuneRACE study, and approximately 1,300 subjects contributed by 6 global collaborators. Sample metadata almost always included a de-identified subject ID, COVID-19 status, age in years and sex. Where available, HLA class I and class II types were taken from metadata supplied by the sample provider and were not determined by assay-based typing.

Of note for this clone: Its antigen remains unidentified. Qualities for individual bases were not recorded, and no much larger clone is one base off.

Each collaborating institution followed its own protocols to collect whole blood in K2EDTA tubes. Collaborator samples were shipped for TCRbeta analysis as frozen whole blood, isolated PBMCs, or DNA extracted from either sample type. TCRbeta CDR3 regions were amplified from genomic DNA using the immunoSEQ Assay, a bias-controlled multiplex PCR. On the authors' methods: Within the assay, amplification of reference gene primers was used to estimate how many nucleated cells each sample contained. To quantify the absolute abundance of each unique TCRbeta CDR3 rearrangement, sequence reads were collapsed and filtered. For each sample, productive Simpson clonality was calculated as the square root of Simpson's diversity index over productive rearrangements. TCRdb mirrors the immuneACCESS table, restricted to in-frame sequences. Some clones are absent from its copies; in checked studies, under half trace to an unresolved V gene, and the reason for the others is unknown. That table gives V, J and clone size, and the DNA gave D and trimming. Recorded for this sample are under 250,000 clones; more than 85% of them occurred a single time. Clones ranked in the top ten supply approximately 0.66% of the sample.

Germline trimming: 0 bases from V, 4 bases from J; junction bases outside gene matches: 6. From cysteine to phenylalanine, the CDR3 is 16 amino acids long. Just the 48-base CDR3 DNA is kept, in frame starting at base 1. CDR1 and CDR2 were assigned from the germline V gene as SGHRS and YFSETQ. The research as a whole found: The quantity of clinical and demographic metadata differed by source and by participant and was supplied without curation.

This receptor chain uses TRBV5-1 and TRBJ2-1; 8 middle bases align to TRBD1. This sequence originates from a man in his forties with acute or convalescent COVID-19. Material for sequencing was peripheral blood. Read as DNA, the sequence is TGCGCCAGCAGCTTGGTTCCCGGGACAGGTTACAATGAGCAGTTCTTC. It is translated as CASSLVPGTGYNEQFF.